The rows below give T cell receptor beta chains drawn from one sample of a study of cytomegalovirus exposure and HLA in healthy donors. The protocol was immunoSEQ multiplex PCR, while the TCRdb copy is restricted to in-frame clones and leaves out a portion. The sample has some 70,000 clones; roughly 70% are singletons. Source material: PBMCs. The receptors here all came from a woman aged 25-40 years in good health and CMV-seronegative. The CDR3 runs from the conserved cysteine through the conserved F or W. Fields, in order: J gene, clone size, D gene, V gene, CDR3 DNA, CDR3 protein. D genes are given only for firm matches. The size entry is marked missing in some rows and otherwise reads once, few, many or a size class.

J: TRBJ2-1
size: NA
D: TRBD1
V: TRBV7-9
DNA: TGTGCCAGCAGCTTAAAAATGGACAGGGATAGAGATGAGCAGTTCTTC
CDR3: CASSLKMDRDRDEQFF

J: TRBJ2-7
size: NA
D: NA
V: TRBV28
DNA: TGTGCCAGCAGTTTATCATCAGGGTACTCCACCGGCAGTTCCTACGAGCAGTACTTC
CDR3: CASSLSSGYSTGSSYEQYF

J: TRBJ1-4
size: few
D: NA
V: TRBV29-1
DNA: TGCAGCGTTGAAGGGCTCAGGGGTCCTAATGAAAAACTGTTTTTT
CDR3: CSVEGLRGPNEKLFF

J: TRBJ2-3
size: NA
D: TRBD2
V: TRBV4-2
DNA: TGTGCCAGCAGCCAAGAGTTTCTAGCGGGGGGTGGCACAGATACGCAGTATTTT
CDR3: CASSQEFLAGGGTDTQYF

J: TRBJ2-7
size: NA
D: NA
V: TRBV19
DNA: TGTGCCAGTAGTATAGGGCCCACGCGGATTCCCTACGAGCAGTACTTC
CDR3: CASSIGPTRIPYEQYF

J: TRBJ2-2
size: NA
D: NA
V: TRBV30
DNA: TGTGCCTGGAGTGCGGGGACAACTAACACCGGGGAGCTGTTTTTT
CDR3: CAWSAGTTNTGELFF

J: TRBJ1-1
size: NA
D: TRBD1
V: TRBV7-9
DNA: TGTGCCAGCAGCCTCGACAGGGGAGCTTTCTTT
CDR3: CASSLDRGAFF

J: TRBJ1-5
size: NA
D: TRBD1
V: TRBV7-9
DNA: TGTGCCAGCAGCTTATCAGGGGGCCCTCAGCCCCAGCATTTT
CDR3: CASSLSGGPQPQHF

J: TRBJ1-1
size: NA
D: NA
V: TRBV11-2
DNA: TGTGCCAGCAGCTTATCAGTTTCTCTGAACACTGAAGCTTTCTTT
CDR3: CASSLSVSLNTEAFF

J: TRBJ1-4
size: NA
D: NA
V: TRBV23-1
DNA: TGCGCCAGCAGTCAAGAGGAAGAGGGAGGGAATGAAAAACTGTTTTTT
CDR3: CASSQEEEGGNEKLFF

J: TRBJ1-6
size: NA
D: NA
V: TRBV9
DNA: TGTGCCAGCAGCGCGCAAAAGAGCTCCTATAATTCACCCCTCCACTTT
CDR3: CASSAQKSSYNSPLHF

J: TRBJ2-1
size: NA
D: NA
V: TRBV6-5
DNA: TGTGCCAGCAGTTACTCGAATAGGGGCCACAATGAGCAGTTCTTC
CDR3: CASSYSNRGHNEQFF

J: TRBJ1-4
size: NA
D: TRBD1
V: TRBV5-6
DNA: TGTGCCAGCAGCTTCCTGACAGGGGGTCATGAAAAACTGTTTTTT
CDR3: CASSFLTGGHEKLFF

J: TRBJ2-7
size: NA
D: NA
V: TRBV7-8
DNA: TGTGCCAGCAGCTTTATCAGGGAATACACTTACGAGCAGTACTTC
CDR3: CASSFIREYTYEQYF

J: TRBJ2-1
size: NA
D: NA
V: TRBV4-3
DNA: TGCGCCAGTTCTTATAGCGGGGACAGCTACAATGAGCAGTTCTTC
CDR3: CASSYSGDSYNEQFF

J: TRBJ1-2
size: NA
D: NA
V: TRBV20-1
DNA: TGCAGAGGTCAGGGGAACTATGGCTACACCTTC
CDR3: CRGQGNYGYTF

J: TRBJ2-3
size: few
D: NA
V: TRBV2
DNA: TGTGCCAGCAGTGAACTAGCCCTCACAGATACGCAGTATTTT
CDR3: CASSELALTDTQYF

J: TRBJ1-1
size: once
D: NA
V: TRBV19
DNA: TGTGCCAGTAGGAGGGAGGGGAGGTTCGGCACTGAAGCTTTCTTT
CDR3: CASRREGRFGTEAFF

J: TRBJ1-5
size: NA
D: TRBD1
V: TRBV30
DNA: TGTGCCTGGAGCCGGGGACAGGGGGTTACGAGCAATCAGCCCCAGCATTTT
CDR3: CAWSRGQGVTSNQPQHF

J: TRBJ1-2
size: NA
D: NA
V: TRBV18
DNA: TGTGCCAGCTCACCAGGGGAGGGCTACACCTTC
CDR3: CASSPGEGYTF

J: TRBJ2-7
size: medium-sized
D: TRBD1
V: TRBV6-1
DNA: TGTGCCAGCACCGAAACAGGGGGCACTTCCTACGAGCAGTACTTC
CDR3: CASTETGGTSYEQYF

J: TRBJ2-5
size: NA
D: TRBD2
V: TRBV5-1
DNA: TGCGCCAGCAGCTTGGTCGCGGGGGGAAACCAAGAGACCCAGTACTTC
CDR3: CASSLVAGGNQETQYF

J: TRBJ1-5
size: NA
D: NA
V: TRBV5-4
DNA: TGTGCCAGCAGCTTTTGGGGGGGCGGTCAGCCCCAGCATTTT
CDR3: CASSFWGGGQPQHF

J: TRBJ1-2
size: NA
D: NA
V: TRBV4-3
DNA: TGCGCCAGCAGCCCAGGCATGAGTTATGGCTACACCTTC
CDR3: CASSPGMSYGYTF

J: TRBJ1-5
size: NA
D: NA
V: TRBV7-9
DNA: TGTGCCAGCAGTCCCCTCGGGGGGGATCAGCCCCAGCATTTT
CDR3: CASSPLGGDQPQHF

J: TRBJ2-6
size: NA
D: NA
V: TRBV2
DNA: TGTGCCAGCGCAAAGGACAGCTCTGGGGCCAACGTCCTGACTTTC
CDR3: CASAKDSSGANVLTF

J: TRBJ2-7
size: once
D: NA
V: TRBV28
DNA: TGTGCCAGCAGTTTAGCTAGCAGGGGTCTCCTAAACGAGCAGTACTTC
CDR3: CASSLASRGLLNEQYF

J: TRBJ1-2
size: NA
D: TRBD1
V: TRBV6-1
DNA: TGTGCCAGCAGTGAAACAGGGGGCGCTTACTATGGCTACACCTTC
CDR3: CASSETGGAYYGYTF

J: TRBJ1-2
size: NA
D: NA
V: TRBV4-1
DNA: TGCGCCAGCAGCCAAGGGAGGGGTCCCTCGAACTATGGCTACACCTTC
CDR3: CASSQGRGPSNYGYTF

J: TRBJ2-3
size: NA
D: TRBD2
V: TRBV5-1
DNA: TGCGCCAGCAGCCCTCCCGGGACTAGCGGGGGGAGCCGCACAGATACGCAGTATTTT
CDR3: CASSPPGTSGGSRTDTQYF

J: TRBJ2-7
size: few
D: TRBD2
V: TRBV9
DNA: TGTGCCAGCAGCCTCGGACTAGCGGGGCTCTACGAGCAGTACTTC
CDR3: CASSLGLAGLYEQYF

J: TRBJ2-1
size: NA
D: NA
V: TRBV30
DNA: TGTGCCTGGAGCGGTACTAGGTTCAGTGAGCAGTTCTTC
CDR3: CAWSGTRFSEQFF

J: TRBJ2-3
size: few
D: TRBD1
V: TRBV5-4
DNA: TGTGCCAGCAGCCAGGGGGCCCGGAACACAGATACGCAGTATTTT
CDR3: CASSQGARNTDTQYF

J: TRBJ1-4
size: NA
D: TRBD1
V: TRBV7-9
DNA: TGTGCCAGCAGCTTAAACACCAGGGGGCGGACTAATGAAAAACTGTTTTTT
CDR3: CASSLNTRGRTNEKLFF

J: TRBJ2-1
size: NA
D: NA
V: TRBV11-3
DNA: TGTGCCAGCAGCTCCAGGACAGATTCCTACAATGAGCAGTTCTTC
CDR3: CASSSRTDSYNEQFF

J: TRBJ1-1
size: NA
D: TRBD1
V: TRBV30
DNA: TGTGCCTGGAGCGTAACAGGGGGGTGGACTGAAGCTTTCTTT
CDR3: CAWSVTGGWTEAFF

J: TRBJ2-2
size: NA
D: TRBD1
V: TRBV2
DNA: TGTGCCAGAGGGGACAGGGGGGACACCGGGGAGCTGTTTTTT
CDR3: CARGDRGDTGELFF

J: TRBJ2-5
size: NA
D: TRBD2
V: TRBV7-9
DNA: TGTGCCAGCAGCTTAGATCGAGTGGCGGGGGGGAAGACCCAGTACTTC
CDR3: CASSLDRVAGGKTQYF

J: TRBJ1-3
size: few
D: NA
V: TRBV6-1
DNA: TGTGCCAGCAGTGCAACAGGGCGCTTCTCTGGAAACACCATATATTTT
CDR3: CASSATGRFSGNTIYF

J: TRBJ1-1
size: NA
D: NA
V: TRBV7-9
DNA: TGTGCCAGCAGCTTATTGAGAGGGAACACTGAAGCTTTCTTT
CDR3: CASSLLRGNTEAFF

J: TRBJ1-1
size: few
D: NA
V: TRBV11-1
DNA: TGTGCCAGCACTCGGGGGGGCACTGAAGCTTTCTTT
CDR3: CASTRGGTEAFF